This T cell receptor (beta chain) stems from a study of blood T cell repertoires in COVID-19. This clone occurred a few times. TCRdb keeps only in-frame clones here, not all; method: immunoSEQ multiplex PCR. Of some 180,000 clones in the sample, over 70% are singletons; the top ten hold 6% to 8.5%. V shed 7 bases, J shed 5 bases, and the junction held 11 bases outside the gene matches. Germline CDR1 MNHNY, CDR2 SVGAGI (reference sequence). CDR3 length: 16 amino acids. V gene TRBV6-6 combines with J gene TRBJ1-4, with TRBD1 identical over 9 bases. Material for sequencing was peripheral blood. The receptor comes from a man in his fifties or sixties with acute or convalescent COVID-19. The CDR3 region is CASNTPTGQGNEKLFF. The CDR3 DNA sequence: TGTGCCAGCAATACCCCGACGGGACAGGGAAATGAAAAACTGTTTTTT.